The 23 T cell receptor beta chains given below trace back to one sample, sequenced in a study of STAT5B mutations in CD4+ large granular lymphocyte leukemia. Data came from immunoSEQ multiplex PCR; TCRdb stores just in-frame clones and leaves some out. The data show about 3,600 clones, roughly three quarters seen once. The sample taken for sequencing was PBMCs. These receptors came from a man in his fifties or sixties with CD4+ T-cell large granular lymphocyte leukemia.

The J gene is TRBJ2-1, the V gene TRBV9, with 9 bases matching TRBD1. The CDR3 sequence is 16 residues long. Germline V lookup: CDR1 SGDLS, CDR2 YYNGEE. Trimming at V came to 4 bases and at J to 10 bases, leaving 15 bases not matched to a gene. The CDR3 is CASSFPTGQGTSEQFF. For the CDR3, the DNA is TGTGCCAGCAGCTTCCCGACGGGACAGGGAACTTCCGAGCAGTTCTTC.

CDR3: CASSYSRGISYEQYF. CDR3 nucleotide sequence: TGTGCCAGCAGTTACTCACGAGGGATCTCCTACGAGCAGTACTTC. This chain joins TRBV6-5 and TRBJ2-7, with a weak D call TRBD2 (5 bases). The CDR3 contains 15 residues. Germline CDR1 reads MNHEY; CDR2 reads SVGAGI. Trimming took 0 bases from V and 0 from J, leaving 9 bases between them.

CDR3 DNA: TGTGCCAGCAGTGACTCGAAGGACAGGGAAGCTTTCTTT. As protein: CASSDSKDREAFF. The V call is TRBV6-4, the J call TRBJ1-1; 7 bases are shared with TRBD1. V dropped 0 bases and J dropped 8; count of bases not matched to a gene: 3. Germline V gene data show CDR1 as MRHNA and CDR2 as SNTAGT. This CDR3 region has 13 residues.

The chain's CDR3 is CASSVQPQHF. Written as DNA, the CDR3 is TGTGCCAGCAGCGTGCAGCCCCAGCATTTT. This sequence joins TRBV6-5 and TRBJ1-5; D is ambiguous. From germline, CDR1 is MNHEY and CDR2 SVGAGI. This CDR3 region has 10 residues. V lost 6 bases and J lost 7, with 4 bases in between.

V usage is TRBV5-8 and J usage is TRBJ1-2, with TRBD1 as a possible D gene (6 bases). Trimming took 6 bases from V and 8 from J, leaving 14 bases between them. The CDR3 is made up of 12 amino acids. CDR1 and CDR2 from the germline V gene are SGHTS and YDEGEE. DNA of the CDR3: TGTGCCAGCACCCAGGGGTTGAGGGGCTACACCTTC. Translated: CASTQGLRGYTF.

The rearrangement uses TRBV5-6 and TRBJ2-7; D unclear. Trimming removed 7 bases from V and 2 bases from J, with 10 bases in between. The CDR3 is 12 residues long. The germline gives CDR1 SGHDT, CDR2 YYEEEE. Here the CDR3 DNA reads TGTGCCAGCGGGGTCAGTACCTACGAGCAGTACTTC. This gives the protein CASGVSTYEQYF.

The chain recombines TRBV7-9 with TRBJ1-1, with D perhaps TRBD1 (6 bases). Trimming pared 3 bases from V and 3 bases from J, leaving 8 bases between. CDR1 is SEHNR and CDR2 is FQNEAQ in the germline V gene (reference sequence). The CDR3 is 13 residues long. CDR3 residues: CASSFRQDTEAFF. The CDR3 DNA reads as TGTGCCAGCAGCTTCCGACAGGACACTGAAGCTTTCTTT.

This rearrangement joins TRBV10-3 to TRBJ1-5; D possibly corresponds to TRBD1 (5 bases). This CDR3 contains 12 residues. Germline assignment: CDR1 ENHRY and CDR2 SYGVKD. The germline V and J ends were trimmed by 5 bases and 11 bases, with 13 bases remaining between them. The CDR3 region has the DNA TGTGCCATCAGTTACGATCAGGGCTCCCAGCATTTT. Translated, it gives CAISYDQGSQHF.

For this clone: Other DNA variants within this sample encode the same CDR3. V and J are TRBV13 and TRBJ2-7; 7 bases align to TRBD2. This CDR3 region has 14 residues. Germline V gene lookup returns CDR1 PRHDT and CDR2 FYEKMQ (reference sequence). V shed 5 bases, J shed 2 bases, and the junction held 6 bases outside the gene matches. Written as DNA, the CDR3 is TGTGCCAGCAGCCAACGGGGAGGGCCCTACGAGCAGTACTTC. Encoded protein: CASSQRGGPYEQYF.

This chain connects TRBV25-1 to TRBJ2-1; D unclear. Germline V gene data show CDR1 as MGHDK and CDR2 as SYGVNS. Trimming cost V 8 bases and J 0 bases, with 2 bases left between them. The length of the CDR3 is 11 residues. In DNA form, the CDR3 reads TGTGCCAGCCTCTCCTACAATGAGCAGTTCTTC. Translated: CASLSYNEQFF.

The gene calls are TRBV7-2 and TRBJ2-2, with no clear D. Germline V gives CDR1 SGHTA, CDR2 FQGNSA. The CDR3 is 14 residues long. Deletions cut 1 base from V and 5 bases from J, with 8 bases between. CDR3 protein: CASSLGYTTGELFF. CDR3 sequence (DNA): TGTGCCAGCAGCTTAGGGTATACTACCGGGGAGCTGTTTTTT.

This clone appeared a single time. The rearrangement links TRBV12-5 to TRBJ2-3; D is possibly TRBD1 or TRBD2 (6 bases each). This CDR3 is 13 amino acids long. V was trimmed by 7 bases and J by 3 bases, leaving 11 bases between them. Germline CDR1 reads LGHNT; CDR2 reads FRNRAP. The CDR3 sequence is CASARGRTDTQYF. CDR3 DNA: TGTGCTAGTGCCCGGGGGCGAACAGATACGCAGTATTTT.

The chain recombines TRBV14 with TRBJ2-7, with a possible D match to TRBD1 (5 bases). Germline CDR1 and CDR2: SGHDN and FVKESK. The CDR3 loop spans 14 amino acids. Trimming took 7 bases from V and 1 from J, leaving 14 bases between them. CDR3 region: CASKLGDGSYEQYF. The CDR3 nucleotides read TGTGCCAGCAAGTTAGGGGATGGTTCCTACGAGCAGTACTTC.

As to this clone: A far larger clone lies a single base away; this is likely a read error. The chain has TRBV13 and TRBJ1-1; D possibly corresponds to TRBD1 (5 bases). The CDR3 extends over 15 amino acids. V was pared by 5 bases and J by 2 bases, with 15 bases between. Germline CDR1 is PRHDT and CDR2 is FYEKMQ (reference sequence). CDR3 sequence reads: CASSGFGTANTEAFF. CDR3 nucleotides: TGTGCCAGCAGCGGGTTCGGGACGGCCAACACTGAAGCTTTCTTT.

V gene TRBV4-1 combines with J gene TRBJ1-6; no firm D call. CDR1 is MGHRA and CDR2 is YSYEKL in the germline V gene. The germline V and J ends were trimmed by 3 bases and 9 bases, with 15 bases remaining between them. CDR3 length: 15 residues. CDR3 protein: CASSQSTGRLSPLHF. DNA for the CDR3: TGCGCCAGCAGCCAGTCAACGGGAAGGCTTTCACCCCTCCACTTT.

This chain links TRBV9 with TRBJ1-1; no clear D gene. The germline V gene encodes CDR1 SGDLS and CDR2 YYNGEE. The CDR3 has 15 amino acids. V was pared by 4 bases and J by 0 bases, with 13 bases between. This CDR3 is CASSPGPFMNTEAFF. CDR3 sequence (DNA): TGTGCCAGCAGCCCCGGGCCCTTTATGAACACTGAAGCTTTCTTT.

The CDR3 protein is CASSALGPGVRGYTF. The CDR3 region has the DNA TGTGCCAGCAGCGCCCTGGGTCCAGGGGTGAGAGGCTACACCTTC. The genes are TRBV5-6 and TRBJ1-2, with D possibly being TRBD1 (6 bases). This CDR3 contains 15 residues. V lost 4 bases and J 8 bases, leaving 21 bases between the germline ends. The germline V gene has CDR1 SGHDT and CDR2 YYEEEE.

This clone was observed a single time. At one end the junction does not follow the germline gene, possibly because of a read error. This CDR3 is CASSFGTGTDTQYF. The CDR3 nucleotides read TGTGCTAGCAGCTTTGGGACTGGCACAGATACGCAGTATTTT. V is TRBV7-7 and J is TRBJ2-3; possible D gene TRBD2, 6 bases. CDR1 and CDR2 (germline): SSHAT, FNYEAQ (reference sequence). The CDR3 is 14 residues long.

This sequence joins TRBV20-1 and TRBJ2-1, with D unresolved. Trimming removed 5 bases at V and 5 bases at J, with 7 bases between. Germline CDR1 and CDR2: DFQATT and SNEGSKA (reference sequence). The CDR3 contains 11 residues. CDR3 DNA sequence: TGCAGTGCTTTCTCTCACAATGAGCAGTTCTTC. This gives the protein CSAFSHNEQFF.

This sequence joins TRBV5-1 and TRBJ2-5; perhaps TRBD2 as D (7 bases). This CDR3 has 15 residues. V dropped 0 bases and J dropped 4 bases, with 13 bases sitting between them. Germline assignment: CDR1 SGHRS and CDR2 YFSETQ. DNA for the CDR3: TGCGCCAGCAGCTTGGAGGGGGGGGGACCAGAGACCCAGTACTTC. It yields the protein CASSLEGGGPETQYF.

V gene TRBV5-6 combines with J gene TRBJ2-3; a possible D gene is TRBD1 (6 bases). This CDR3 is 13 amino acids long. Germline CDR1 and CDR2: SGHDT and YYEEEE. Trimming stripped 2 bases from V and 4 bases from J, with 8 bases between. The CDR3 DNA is TGTGCCAGCAGCTTAGGGGGTTCAGATACGCAGTATTTT. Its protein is CASSLGGSDTQYF.

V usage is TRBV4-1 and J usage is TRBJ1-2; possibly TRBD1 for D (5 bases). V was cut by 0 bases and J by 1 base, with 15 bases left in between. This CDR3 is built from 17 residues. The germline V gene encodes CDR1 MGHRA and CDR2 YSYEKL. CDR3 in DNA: TGCGCCAGCAGCCAAGAGGGGTCAGGGCCGCTTAACTATGGCTACACCTTC. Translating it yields CASSQEGSGPLNYGYTF.

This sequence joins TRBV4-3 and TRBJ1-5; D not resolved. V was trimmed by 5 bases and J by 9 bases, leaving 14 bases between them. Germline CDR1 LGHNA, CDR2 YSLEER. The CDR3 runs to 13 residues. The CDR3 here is CASSAGGRRPQHF. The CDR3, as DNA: TGCGCCAGCAGCGCCGGAGGCCGTAGGCCCCAGCATTTT.